A single sample gave rise to the 24 T cell receptor beta chains below, sequenced in a study of identical twins listed by TCRdb under 2016. Library generation was performed with 5' RACE. Sequencing took place on an Illumina HiSeq 2000. Through fastp at Q25 and MiXCR, TCRdb rebuilt clones from the public reads, retaining in-frame beta chains. Here each entry gathers all rows of one CDR3 protein and keeps the most common genes and DNA. The sample table records around 480,000 distinct CDR3 sequences; 13% to 15% of these occur just once. The ten largest clones take up approximately 1% of the sample. The data also belong to a second study, concerning yellow fever vaccine responses in identical twins.

The specimen sequenced was CD4+ T cells sorted from blood. Source of these receptors: a woman between 18 and 29 years old in good health.

This chain joins TRBV6-2 or TRBV6-3 and TRBJ2-7; D may be TRBD2 (6 bases). The CDR3 totals 15 residues. V was pared by 6 bases and J by 4 bases, with 19 bases between. Germline CDR1 is MNHEY and CDR2 is SVGEGT. The CDR3 spells CASRPLASGLYEQYF. CDR3 coding DNA: TGTGCCAGCAGACCTTTGGCCAGCGGGCTATACGAGCAGTACTTC.

This clonotype occurred a few times. This rearrangement joins TRBV2 to TRBJ1-2, with a possible D match to TRBD1 (6 bases). Trimming took 3 bases from V and 4 from J, leaving 12 bases between them. The CDR3 sequence is 14 residues long. The germline V gene encodes CDR1 SNHLY and CDR2 FYNNEI. CDR3 protein: CASSDAGGSYGYTF. The DNA for the CDR3 is TGTGCCAGCAGTGACGCCGGGGGCAGCTATGGCTACACCTTC.

The J gene is TRBJ2-5, the V gene TRBV20-1; the D call may be TRBD1 or TRBD2 (5 bases each). CDR1 and CDR2 from the germline V gene are DFQATT and SNEGSKA (reference sequence). The CDR3 extends over 14 amino acids. V dropped 3 bases and J dropped 3 bases, with 14 bases sitting between them. CDR3 residues: CSARAGTGKETQYF. DNA for the CDR3: TGCAGTGCTAGGGCAGGGACGGGGAAAGAGACCCAGTACTTC.

This clonotype was found a few times. The chain recombines TRBV7-9 with TRBJ2-5; no clear D gene. Germline assignment: CDR1 SEHNR and CDR2 FQNEAQ (reference sequence). The CDR3 length is 14 residues. With 1 base removed from V and 5 bases from J, the gap between germline ends came to 11 bases. The DNA for the CDR3 is TGTGCCAGCAGCTTAGACGGGTTCTCGGAGACCCAGTACTTC. Translation: CASSLDGFSETQYF.

This clonotype has only a few counts. The V call is TRBV7-2, the J call TRBJ2-5, with D maybe TRBD2 (6 bases). Deletions cut 7 bases from V and 2 bases from J, with 17 bases between. Looked up from germline, CDR1 is SGHTA and CDR2 is FQGNSA. CDR3 size: 15 residues. CDR3 coding DNA: TGTGCCAGCACCAAGGGAGGACTGAGACAAGAGACCCAGTACTTC. This codes for CASTKGGLRQETQYF.

This clonotype was picked up a small number of times. The genes are TRBV20-1 and TRBJ2-3, with TRBD2 identical over 8 bases. Trimming cost V 0 bases and J 4 bases; bases outside gene matches: 9. From germline, CDR1 is DFQATT and CDR2 SNEGSKA (reference sequence). The CDR3 runs 16 residues. The CDR3 sequence: CSARDRKRGLADTQYF. In DNA, the CDR3 is TGCAGTGCTAGAGATCGCAAGCGGGGGTTGGCAGATACGCAGTATTTT.

This clonotype was seen only a few times. This sequence joins TRBV3-1 and TRBJ2-7; D remains unclear. CDR3 length: 15 residues. Trimming stripped 1 base from V and 7 bases from J, with 17 bases between. Germline-derived CDR1 and CDR2 are LGHDT and YNNKEL (reference sequence). The CDR3 region is CASSQARTELGEQYF. DNA of the CDR3: TGTGCCAGCAGCCAAGCACGGACGGAACTTGGGGAGCAGTACTTC.

This clonotype occurred a few times. This chain links TRBV2 with TRBJ2-7; D is possibly TRBD1 or TRBD2 (6 bases each). The V end lost 5 bases, the J end lost 5 bases, and 16 bases lay between the germline ends. In germline, CDR1 is SNHLY, CDR2 FYNNEI. The CDR3 sequence is 14 residues long. CDR3 nucleotide sequence: TGTGCCAGCAGTCTACAGGGAGGATTAAACGAGCAGTACTTC. Protein product: CASSLQGGLNEQYF.

The chain employs TRBV20-1 and TRBJ2-5, with 11 bases matching TRBD1. This CDR3 region has 14 residues. CDR1 is DFQATT and CDR2 is SNEGSKA in the germline V gene (reference sequence). Trimming removed 3 bases from V and 1 base from J; junction bases left unmatched: 1. CDR3 loop: CSARGTGGQETQYF. In nucleotides, the CDR3 is TGCAGTGCTAGGGGGACAGGGGGCCAAGAGACCCAGTACTTC.

This clonotype has only a few counts. The gene calls are TRBV9 and TRBJ2-5; 8 nucleotides agree with TRBD2. Germline lookup yields CDR1 SGDLS and CDR2 YYNGEE. The CDR3 covers 20 residues. Trimming cost V 4 bases and J 3 bases; bases outside gene matches: 23. The CDR3, as DNA: TGTGCCAGCAGCACAAGCCGGGGACTAGGGGTCTGGTTGTCCAAAGAGACCCAGTACTTC. Translation gives CASSTSRGLGVWLSKETQYF.

CDR3 bases: TGTGCCAGCAGAGACGGACAGGGATACTACGAGCAGTACTTC. It translates to CASRDGQGYYEQYF. This chain connects TRBV6-1 to TRBJ2-7; 8 positions agree with TRBD1. J gave up 3 bases and V 6 bases, and 7 bases lay outside the gene matches. The V gene's germline CDR1 is MNHNS and CDR2 SASEGT. This CDR3 contains 14 residues.

This clonotype has ten or more counts. This rearrangement joins TRBV29-1 to TRBJ2-3; D uncertain. Germline V gene lookup returns CDR1 SQVTM and CDR2 ANQGSEA. The CDR3 has 13 amino acids. Trimming took off 4 bases at V and 3 bases at J, with 11 bases between the two ends. CDR3 nucleotide sequence: TGCAGCGTTGCGGCAGCGCCTACAGATACGCAGTATTTT. Translation: CSVAAAPTDTQYF.

The rearrangement links TRBV10-3 to TRBJ2-7, with a weak D call TRBD1 (6 bases). Between the trimmed V and J ends, which lost 11 bases and 4 bases, there was a span of 12 bases. The CDR3 is 11 amino acids. In germline, CDR1 is ENHRY, CDR2 SYGVKD. As DNA, the CDR3 is TGTGCCGTAGCAGGGGCTTACGAGCAGTACTTC. As protein: CAVAGAYEQYF.

This clonotype was picked up a small number of times. The CDR3: CASSRVDVGTEAFF. In DNA, the CDR3 is TGTGCCAGTAGTAGGGTGGACGTCGGGACTGAAGCTTTCTTT. This chain joins TRBV19 and TRBJ1-1; D uncertain. The V gene lost 4 bases and the J gene lost 5 bases, with 14 bases spanning the gap. The CDR3 totals 14 residues. Germline V lookup: CDR1 LNHDA, CDR2 SQIVND (reference sequence).

V gene TRBV20-1 combines with J gene TRBJ2-5, with D perhaps TRBD1 (6 bases). Germline lookup yields CDR1 DFQATT and CDR2 SNEGSKA (reference sequence). The CDR3 loop spans 13 amino acids. The ends were cut back, 6 bases at V and 2 bases at J, with 13 bases in the middle. CDR3 nucleotide sequence: TGCAGTGCGGAAAGGACAGTGCAAGAGACCCAGTACTTC. It translates to CSAERTVQETQYF.

This clonotype was counted between two and nine times. The rearrangement uses TRBV11-2 and TRBJ2-6; 7 bases agree with TRBD1. With V trimmed by 5 bases and J by 0 bases, 4 bases remained unmatched. The germline CDR1 and CDR2 sequences are SGHAT and FQNNGV. CDR3 length: 16 amino acids. CDR3 bases: TGTGCCAGCAGCCCGGGACAGCTCTCTGGGGCCAACGTCCTGACTTTC. This codes for CASSPGQLSGANVLTF.

The V call is TRBV3-1, the J call TRBJ2-5; tentative D call: TRBD2 (5 bases). This CDR3 contains 13 residues. V shed 8 bases and J shed 5 bases, with 15 bases lying between them. Looked up from germline, CDR1 is LGHDT and CDR2 is YNNKEL (reference sequence). The CDR3 region is CASDVLGGETQYF. The CDR3 DNA follows: TGTGCCAGCGATGTTCTAGGCGGGGAGACCCAGTACTTC.

This clonotype was counted only a few times. The chain is built from TRBV28 and TRBJ1-1; D unclear. V gave up 5 bases and J gave up 11 bases, with 24 bases separating them. In germline, CDR1 is MDHEN, CDR2 SYDVKM. This CDR3 is built from 15 residues. CDR3: CASSQTPAAHGGAFF. DNA of the CDR3: TGTGCCAGCAGTCAGACCCCAGCAGCCCATGGAGGGGCTTTCTTT.

This clonotype turned up a few times. The rearrangement links TRBV6-1 to TRBJ2-4; D gene ambiguous. V was pared by 4 bases and J by 0 bases, with 7 bases between. CDR3 length: 14 amino acids. Germline CDR1 reads MNHNS; CDR2 reads SASEGT. The CDR3 loop reads CASSALLAKNIQYF. The CDR3 DNA reads TGTGCCAGCAGTGCCCTTTTAGCCAAAAACATTCAGTACTTC.

This clonotype was picked up a small number of times. The V and J genes are TRBV7-2 and TRBJ2-1, with D possibly matching TRBD1 (6 bases). Deletions cut 2 bases from V and 10 bases from J, with 18 bases between. CDR3 length: 15 amino acids. Germline CDR1 SGHTA, CDR2 FQGNSA. The CDR3 region is CASSLPTLRGREQFF. The DNA of the CDR3 is TGTGCCAGCAGCTTACCCACCCTCAGGGGCAGGGAGCAGTTCTTC.

The chain carries TRBV20-1 and TRBJ1-1; D is unresolved. V was shortened by 6 bases and J by 1 base, with 9 bases between the two germline ends. Per the germline V gene, CDR1 is DFQATT and CDR2 is SNEGSKA (reference sequence). The CDR3 totals 12 residues. CDR3 bases: TGCAGTGCCCTGACACAGAACACTGAAGCTTTCTTT. Amino acid sequence: CSALTQNTEAFF.

The chain couples TRBV3-1 to TRBJ2-5; 12 nucleotides align to TRBD2. From germline, CDR1 is LGHDT and CDR2 YNNKEL (reference sequence). V shed 1 base and J 4 bases; nucleotides not matched to a gene: 4. The CDR3 has 16 residues. The CDR3 DNA reads TGTGCCAGCAGCCAAGGCCTAGCGGGGGGGGGAGAGACCCAGTACTTC. It yields the protein CASSQGLAGGGETQYF.

In this sample, this clonotype turned up a few times. The J gene is TRBJ1-1, the V gene TRBV5-1; 9 bases are shared with TRBD1. V lost 3 bases, J lost 5 bases, and 5 bases stayed unmatched. The CDR3 is made up of 14 amino acids. Germline loops: CDR1 SGHRS, CDR2 YFSETQ. The CDR3 DNA sequence: TGCGCCAGCAGCTCATGGACAGGGGTGACTGAAGCTTTCTTT. Residues: CASSSWTGVTEAFF. Combining the CDR3 with reference TRBV5-1 and TRBJ1-1 gives the whole variable domain KAGVTQTPRYLIKTRGQQVTLSCSPISGHRSVSWYQQTPGQGLQFLFEYFSETQRNKGNFPGRFSGRQFSNSRSEMNVSTLELGDSALYLCASSSWTGVTEAFFGQGTRLTVV.

V and J are TRBV11-2 and TRBJ2-1, with 7 bases aligning to TRBD2. The CDR3 contains 14 residues. With 5 bases clipped from V and 8 bases from J, the junction kept 9 bases outside the gene matches. Germline V gene data show CDR1 as SGHAT and CDR2 as FQNNGV. The CDR3 reads CASSLGSGIDEQFF. In DNA form, the CDR3 reads TGTGCCAGCAGCCTCGGGAGCGGGATCGATGAGCAGTTCTTC.